Listed here is a single T cell receptor (beta chain). Its matching antigen is unknown. It was with 60 Vbeta and 13 Jbeta primers that the PCR ran. Authors' processing steps: An analysis that came later counted tens of millions of unique TCR beta chains, around 12 million shared. Sequencing used immunoSEQ multiplex PCR; TCRdb keeps in-frame clones, though not all of them. V, J and clone size were drawn from that table, and D and trimming were deduced from the DNA. The data contain approximately 160,000 clones, about 75% of them singletons. This entry comes from a study of cytomegalovirus exposure and HLA in healthy donors. Study details: There were around 390 genotyped donors. Of these, 81% fell in the genetic ancestry cluster associated with self-reported Caucasian donors.

General study findings and limits: Confirmation was obtained in vitro that three CMV-associated chains are specific for CMV antigens. Immune exposure information available was restricted to CMV serostatus.

The CDR3 is 14 residues long. The trim removed 4 bases at V and 6 bases at J, leaving 4 bases unmatched. Germline CDR1 is SGHRS and CDR2 is YFSETQ. Sequencing was done on a sample of PBMCs. The rearrangement joins TRBV5-1 to TRBJ2-3; TRBD2 matches at 11 bases. The TCR originated in a woman in her fifties or sixties in good health and CMV-seropositive. This CDR3 is CASSVSGGGDTQYF. CDR3 in DNA: TGCGCCAGCAGCGTTAGCGGGGGGGGCGATACGCAGTATTTT.